This entry lists 15 T cell receptor beta chains sequenced from one sample in a study of beta chain features in type 1 diabetes. No antigens are known for them. General observations from the study: Shorter TCRB CDR3s, moderately but significantly so, were found in Type 1 diabetes patients in all four CD4+ subsets.

The investigators reverse transcribed all of the isolated RNA, so they sequenced expressed TCRB transcripts. Libraries were prepared by immunoSEQ multiplex PCR; TCRdb keeps only in-frame clonotypes and omits some of them. The sample includes roughly 300,000 clones, 13% to 15% of them seen just once. The sequencing input was naive CD4+ T cells from blood. These receptors were collected from a man aged 25-45 years with type 1 diabetes.

This sequence joins TRBV5-8 and TRBJ2-1, with a tentative D call TRBD2 (6 bases). There are 14 residues in the CDR3. Germline V gene lookup returns CDR1 SGHTS and CDR2 YDEGEE. With 0 bases removed from V and 4 bases from J, the gap between germline ends came to 8 bases. This chain's CDR3 is CASSLGLGYNEQFF. The CDR3 DNA is TGTGCCAGCAGCTTGGGACTAGGATACAATGAGCAGTTCTTC.

This clone has more than one count but fewer than ten. The chain couples TRBV21-1 to TRBJ1-2; the table calls TRBD1, which could not be checked here. TRBV21-1 is described as a pseudogene. The CDR3 runs 16 residues. The CDR3 sequence: CASSKEKGANTYGYTF. CDR3 sequence (DNA): TGTGCCAGCAGCAAAGAAAAGGGGGCGAACACCTATGGCTACACCTTC.

The genes are TRBV2 and TRBJ2-1; a possible D gene is TRBD2 (5 bases). The CDR3 spans 15 residues. Germline CDR1 SNHLY, CDR2 FYNNEI. V was trimmed by 5 bases and J by 7 bases, leaving 18 bases between them. The chain's CDR3 is CASSLDSSSPNEQFF. The CDR3 region has the DNA TGTGCCAGCAGTCTGGACTCCTCCTCGCCAAATGAGCAGTTCTTC.

This clone has a single count. The V gene is TRBV6-5, the J gene TRBJ2-7, with 12 nucleotides matching TRBD2. Germline loops: CDR1 MNHEY, CDR2 SVGAGI. This CDR3 comprises 15 residues. The V and J ends lost 0 bases and 6 bases, in that order; junction bases with no gene match: 3. The CDR3 sequence is CASSYSTSGSGEQYF. The CDR3 DNA is TGTGCCAGCAGTTACTCGACTAGCGGGAGTGGCGAGCAGTACTTC.

This chain connects TRBV2 to TRBJ1-5, with 9 positions matching TRBD1. Per germline, CDR1 SNHLY and CDR2 FYNNEI. Unmatched junction bases numbered 4, after V lost 6 bases and J lost 4 bases. CDR3 size: 14 residues. The CDR3 loop reads CASSGTGRNQPQHF. CDR3 nucleotides: TGTGCCAGCAGCGGGACAGGGAGAAATCAGCCCCAGCATTTT.

The chain is built from TRBV28 and TRBJ2-7; D is perhaps TRBD1 (7 bases). The germline V gene has CDR1 MDHEN and CDR2 SYDVKM. V lost 6 bases and J lost 3, with 12 bases in between. The CDR3 sequence is 13 residues long. CDR3 DNA: TGTGCCAGCAGGCGGGACAGAAACTACGAGCAGTACTTC. The encoded protein is CASRRDRNYEQYF.

J is TRBJ2-7 and V is TRBV18; 12 positions agree with TRBD2. The J segment lost 1 base and the V segment lost 3 bases, leaving 1 base of the junction unmatched. This CDR3 is 15 amino acids long. The germline gives CDR1 KGHSH, CDR2 LQKENI. The DNA for the CDR3 is TGTGCCAGCTCACCTACTAGCGGGAGGTCCTACGAGCAGTACTTC. Residues: CASSPTSGRSYEQYF.

The rearrangement joins TRBV30 to TRBJ1-1; no definite D call. The CDR3 length is 13 residues. V lost 0 bases and J lost 2, with 7 bases in between. Germline CDR1 GTSNPN, CDR2 SVGIG (reference sequence). This CDR3 is CAWSVTLNTEAFF. As DNA, the CDR3 is TGTGCCTGGAGTGTAACCCTAAACACTGAAGCTTTCTTT.

V usage is TRBV19 and J usage is TRBJ1-5, with 7 bases that match TRBD1. The germline gives CDR1 LNHDA, CDR2 SQIVND (reference sequence). This CDR3 is built from 14 residues. Trimming took 5 bases from V and 4 from J; bases not matched to a gene: 5. The CDR3 here is CASSYDRANQPQHF. DNA for the CDR3: TGTGCCAGTAGTTACGACAGGGCTAATCAGCCCCAGCATTTT. The whole variable domain, filled in from reference TRBV19 and TRBJ1-5, reads DGGITQSPKYLFRKEGQNVTLSCEQNLNHDAMYWYRQDPGQGLRLIYYSQIVNDFQKGDIAEGYSVSREKKESFPLTVTSAQKNPTAFYLCASSYDRANQPQHFGDGTRLSIL.

The chain carries TRBV6-1 and TRBJ1-2, with 7 bases aligning to TRBD1. The V gene's germline CDR1 is MNHNS and CDR2 SASEGT. The CDR3 length is 15 residues. V shed 10 bases, J shed 1 base, and the junction held 12 bases outside the gene matches. CDR3 sequence: CAIGTAYTNNYGYTF. CDR3 coding DNA: TGTGCCATAGGGACAGCCTACACCAATAACTATGGCTACACCTTC.

The rearrangement uses TRBV28 and TRBJ2-7, with D unresolved. V shed 6 bases and J shed 5 bases, with 8 bases lying between them. Per the germline V gene, CDR1 is MDHEN and CDR2 is SYDVKM. The CDR3 runs 11 residues. The CDR3: CASSARDEQYF. The CDR3 nucleotides are TGTGCCAGCAGCGCGCGAGACGAGCAGTACTTC. The variable domain in full, completed from reference TRBV28 and TRBJ2-7, reads DVKVTQSSRYLVKRTGEKVFLECVQDMDHENMFWYRQDPGLGLRLIYFSYDVKMKEKGDIPEGYSVSREKKERFSLILESASTNQTSMYLCASSARDEQYFGPGTRLTVT.

The chain couples TRBV7-9 to TRBJ1-5; TRBD1 matches 7 bases. The junction had 3 bases not matched to a gene; V was cut back by 5 bases and J by 5 bases. Germline CDR1 SEHNR, CDR2 FQNEAQ (reference sequence). The CDR3 is 13 residues long. This CDR3 reads CASSRDSHQPQHF. CDR3 DNA sequence: TGTGCCAGCAGCCGGGACAGTCATCAGCCCCAGCATTTT.

This clone was seen a few times. The rearrangement joins TRBV4-3 to TRBJ2-1, with a possible D match to TRBD2 (6 bases). The CDR3 consists of 16 residues. The germline CDR1 and CDR2 sequences are LGHNA and YSLEER. V was clipped by 1 base and J by 7 bases, with 17 bases between them. CDR3 in amino acids: CASSQAGGMEVNEQFF. The DNA for the CDR3 is TGCGCCAGCAGCCAAGCCGGCGGGATGGAGGTTAATGAGCAGTTCTTC.

This clone was picked up a small number of times. The chain couples TRBV5-4 to TRBJ2-3; TRBD1 agrees at 8 bases. Germline CDR1 reads SGHNT; CDR2 reads YYREEE (reference sequence). CDR3 size: 15 residues. Germline trimming cut 2 bases from V and 4 bases from J; bases unmatched to any gene: 6. CDR3 sequence (DNA): TGTGCCAGCAGCTTCAGAGACAGGGGTGCAGATACGCAGTATTTT. It yields the protein CASSFRDRGADTQYF.

This clone was detected only a few times. This chain uses TRBV18 with TRBJ2-1; 10 bases are a match to TRBD2. CDR1 and CDR2 from the germline V gene are KGHSH and LQKENI. The CDR3 runs 17 residues. With V trimmed by 3 bases and J by 5 bases, 10 bases remained unmatched. The CDR3 loop reads CASSPPRPSGGNNEQFF. The CDR3 bases are TGTGCCAGCTCACCCCCGCGGCCTAGCGGGGGAAACAATGAGCAGTTCTTC.